The 14 T cell receptor beta chains below all came from one sample that was sequenced in a study of T cells in Graves' hyperthyroidism and ophthalmopathy. Amplification targeted TCR beta CDR3 regions from RNA transcripts. First-round RT-PCR with HTBI primers amplified the TCR CDR3 region. TCRdb re-analysed the multiplex PCR reads in MiXCR, keeping a single row per CDR3 protein. The sample comprises around 250,000 distinct CDR3 sequences, 14% to 15% of which are singletons, and approximately 12% rests with the top ten. Sequencing was carried out using blood. The source is a woman in her thirties or forties with Graves' hyperthyroidism that later progressed to Graves' ophthalmopathy.

This clonotype was picked up many times. V and J are TRBV5-6 and TRBJ1-1; possibly TRBD1 for D (5 bases). CDR1 is SGHDT and CDR2 is YYEEEE in the germline V gene. V lost 3 bases to trimming and J lost 0 bases, with 30 bases between them. CDR3 size: 21 residues. In DNA, the CDR3 is TGTGCCAGCAGCTCCGCAGATGGCCTAGTTTCGGGGGTGGAGATGAACACTGAAGCTTTCTTT. It encodes CASSSADGLVSGVEMNTEAFF.

This chain connects TRBV12-3 or TRBV12-4 to TRBJ2-7; possibly TRBD1 or TRBD2 for D (5 bases each). V lost 6 bases, J lost 0 bases, and 9 bases lay in between. The CDR3 covers 13 residues. CDR3 region: CASSRGFSYEQYF. In DNA, the CDR3 is TGTGCCAGCAGCCGGGGCTTCTCCTACGAGCAGTACTTC.

The J gene is TRBJ2-1, the V gene TRBV27, with D hard to call. V was cut by 3 bases and J by 4 bases, with 7 bases left in between. Germline CDR1 MNHEY, CDR2 SMNVEV (reference sequence). The CDR3 is 13 amino acids. The CDR3 sequence is CASSFSHYNEQFF. CDR3 bases: TGTGCCAGCAGTTTCTCTCATTACAATGAGCAGTTCTTC.

This sequence joins TRBV3-1 and TRBJ2-7; 12 nucleotides match TRBD2. V lost 8 bases, J lost 7 bases, and 6 bases stayed unmatched. The CDR3 consists of 13 residues. The germline V gene encodes CDR1 LGHDT and CDR2 YNNKEL (reference sequence). The CDR3 region has the DNA TGTGCCAGCCGGACTAGCGGGAAAGTTGAGCAGTACTTC. Its protein product is CASRTSGKVEQYF.

There are many counts of this clonotype. The V gene is TRBV10-3, the J gene TRBJ2-6, with 7 bases aligning to TRBD2. Germline V CDR1 and CDR2: ENHRY, SYGVKD. This CDR3 has 18 amino acids. The V and J ends lost 6 bases and 0 bases, in that order; junction bases with no gene match: 11. The CDR3 nucleotides read TGTGCCATCAGCTCCGGGCCCGCGGGAGACTCTGGGGCCAACGTCCTGACTTTC. It is translated as CAISSGPAGDSGANVLTF.

This clonotype has at least ten counts. V and J are TRBV5-1 and TRBJ2-2; D is possibly TRBD1 (5 bases). Germline CDR1 reads SGHRS; CDR2 reads YFSETQ. The CDR3 contains 12 residues. Trimming took 2 bases from V and 6 from J, leaving 5 bases between them. The CDR3 loop is CASSFRAGELFF. In nucleotides, the CDR3 is TGCGCCAGCAGCTTCAGGGCCGGGGAGCTGTTTTTT.

This clonotype was seen repeatedly, ten times or more. V usage is TRBV27 and J usage is TRBJ2-7; TRBD2 matches 12 bases. The V and J ends lost 5 bases and 7 bases, in that order; junction bases with no gene match: 9. The CDR3 sequence is 15 residues long. Looked up from germline, CDR1 is MNHEY and CDR2 is SMNVEV (reference sequence). The CDR3 DNA sequence: TGTGCCAGCAGTGCCCGACTAGCGGGAGCGGGGGAGCAGTACTTC. It specifies CASSARLAGAGEQYF.

V gene TRBV4-1 combines with J gene TRBJ2-7, with D unresolved. Germline CDR1 and CDR2: MGHRA and YSYEKL. V was pared by 0 bases and J by 1 base, with 13 bases between. The CDR3 is made up of 16 amino acids. CDR3 sequence (DNA): TGCGCCAGCAGCCAAGATTTAACGGGCCCATCCTACGAGCAGTACTTC. Residues: CASSQDLTGPSYEQYF.

This clonotype has ten or more counts. The V call is TRBV20-1, the J call TRBJ2-6; unclear D gene. V was shortened by 4 bases and J by 0 bases, with 1 base between the two germline ends. Germline values: CDR1 DFQATT, CDR2 SNEGSKA (reference sequence). This CDR3 has 12 amino acids. The CDR3 is CSAISGANVLTF. The DNA for the CDR3 is TGCAGTGCTATCTCTGGGGCCAACGTCCTGACTTTC.

This clonotype was counted ten times or more. The J gene is TRBJ2-5, the V gene TRBV28; 8 bases are a match to TRBD1. After removal of 6 bases from V and 13 bases from J, the junction contained 13 bases not matched to a gene. The germline CDR1 and CDR2 sequences are MDHEN and SYDVKM. CDR3 length: 13 residues. The CDR3 spells CASSVRGQGGTYF. The CDR3 DNA reads TGTGCCAGCAGCGTACGAGGACAGGGAGGAACGTACTTC.

This clonotype was counted many times. This chain joins TRBV18 and TRBJ2-5; possibly TRBD1 for D (5 bases). The V end was cut by 3 bases, the J end by 3 bases, with 11 bases between. The length of the CDR3 is 14 residues. CDR1 and CDR2 (germline): KGHSH, LQKENI. The CDR3 here is CASSPTAPKETQYF. In DNA, the CDR3 is TGTGCCAGCTCACCGACAGCTCCTAAAGAGACCCAGTACTTC.

This clonotype was seen many times. The chain carries TRBV2 and TRBJ2-2, with 11 bases that match TRBD1. The junction had 5 bases not matched to a gene; V was cut back by 6 bases and J by 5 bases. This CDR3 is 15 amino acids long. Germline CDR1 reads SNHLY; CDR2 reads FYNNEI. The CDR3 sequence: CASSRDRGYTGELFF. In nucleotides, the CDR3 is TGTGCCAGCAGCAGGGACAGGGGGTATACCGGGGAGCTGTTTTTT.

This clonotype turned up a few times. J is TRBJ1-3 and V is TRBV12-3 or TRBV12-4, with 9 bases that match TRBD1. With V trimmed by 4 bases and J by 7 bases, 2 bases remained unmatched. The CDR3 covers 13 residues. The CDR3 DNA is TGTGCCAGCAGTTCGGGACAGGGCAACACCATATATTTT. This codes for CASSSGQGNTIYF.

This clonotype was counted at least ten times. The chain carries TRBV30 and TRBJ1-4; a weak D match, TRBD1 (5 bases). The V end lost 4 bases, the J end lost 0 bases, and 9 bases lay between the germline ends. The CDR3 totals 14 residues. Per germline, CDR1 GTSNPN and CDR2 SVGIG (reference sequence). The CDR3 sequence: CAWKVTATNEKLFF. The CDR3 DNA reads TGTGCCTGGAAGGTGACAGCAACTAATGAAAAACTGTTTTTT. Full variable domain (remainder filled in from reference TRBV30 and TRBJ1-4): SQTIHQWPATLVQPVGSPLSLECTVEGTSNPNLYWYRQAAGRGLQLLFYSVGIGQISSEVPQNLSASRPQDRQFILSSKKLLLSDSGFYLCAWKVTATNEKLFFGSGTQLSVL.